The present T cell receptor beta chain was sequenced within a study of blood T cell repertoires in COVID-19. Sequenced by immunoSEQ multiplex PCR; TCRdb stores in-frame clones only, minus some. The table lists 250,000 or so clones, about nine tenths of them singletons, with less than 2% in the top ten. Participant age was roughly 18 to 90 years, and participants resided in roughly 24 US areas. Participant-given clinical history determined each cohort assignment. V lost 2 bases, J lost 3 bases, and 12 bases lay in between. CDR1 is SGHNT and CDR2 is YYREEE in the germline V gene (reference sequence). This CDR3 comprises 15 residues.

The chain recombines TRBV5-4 with TRBJ2-1; D is perhaps TRBD1 (5 bases). Sequencing was done on a sample of PBMCs or T cells enriched from blood (not recorded which). This TCR came from a man aged 40-49 years who had recovered from COVID-19. For the CDR3, the DNA is TGTGCCAGCAGCTTATCGGGCAGGGTCTACAATGAGCAGTTCTTC. This sequence encodes CASSLSGRVYNEQFF.